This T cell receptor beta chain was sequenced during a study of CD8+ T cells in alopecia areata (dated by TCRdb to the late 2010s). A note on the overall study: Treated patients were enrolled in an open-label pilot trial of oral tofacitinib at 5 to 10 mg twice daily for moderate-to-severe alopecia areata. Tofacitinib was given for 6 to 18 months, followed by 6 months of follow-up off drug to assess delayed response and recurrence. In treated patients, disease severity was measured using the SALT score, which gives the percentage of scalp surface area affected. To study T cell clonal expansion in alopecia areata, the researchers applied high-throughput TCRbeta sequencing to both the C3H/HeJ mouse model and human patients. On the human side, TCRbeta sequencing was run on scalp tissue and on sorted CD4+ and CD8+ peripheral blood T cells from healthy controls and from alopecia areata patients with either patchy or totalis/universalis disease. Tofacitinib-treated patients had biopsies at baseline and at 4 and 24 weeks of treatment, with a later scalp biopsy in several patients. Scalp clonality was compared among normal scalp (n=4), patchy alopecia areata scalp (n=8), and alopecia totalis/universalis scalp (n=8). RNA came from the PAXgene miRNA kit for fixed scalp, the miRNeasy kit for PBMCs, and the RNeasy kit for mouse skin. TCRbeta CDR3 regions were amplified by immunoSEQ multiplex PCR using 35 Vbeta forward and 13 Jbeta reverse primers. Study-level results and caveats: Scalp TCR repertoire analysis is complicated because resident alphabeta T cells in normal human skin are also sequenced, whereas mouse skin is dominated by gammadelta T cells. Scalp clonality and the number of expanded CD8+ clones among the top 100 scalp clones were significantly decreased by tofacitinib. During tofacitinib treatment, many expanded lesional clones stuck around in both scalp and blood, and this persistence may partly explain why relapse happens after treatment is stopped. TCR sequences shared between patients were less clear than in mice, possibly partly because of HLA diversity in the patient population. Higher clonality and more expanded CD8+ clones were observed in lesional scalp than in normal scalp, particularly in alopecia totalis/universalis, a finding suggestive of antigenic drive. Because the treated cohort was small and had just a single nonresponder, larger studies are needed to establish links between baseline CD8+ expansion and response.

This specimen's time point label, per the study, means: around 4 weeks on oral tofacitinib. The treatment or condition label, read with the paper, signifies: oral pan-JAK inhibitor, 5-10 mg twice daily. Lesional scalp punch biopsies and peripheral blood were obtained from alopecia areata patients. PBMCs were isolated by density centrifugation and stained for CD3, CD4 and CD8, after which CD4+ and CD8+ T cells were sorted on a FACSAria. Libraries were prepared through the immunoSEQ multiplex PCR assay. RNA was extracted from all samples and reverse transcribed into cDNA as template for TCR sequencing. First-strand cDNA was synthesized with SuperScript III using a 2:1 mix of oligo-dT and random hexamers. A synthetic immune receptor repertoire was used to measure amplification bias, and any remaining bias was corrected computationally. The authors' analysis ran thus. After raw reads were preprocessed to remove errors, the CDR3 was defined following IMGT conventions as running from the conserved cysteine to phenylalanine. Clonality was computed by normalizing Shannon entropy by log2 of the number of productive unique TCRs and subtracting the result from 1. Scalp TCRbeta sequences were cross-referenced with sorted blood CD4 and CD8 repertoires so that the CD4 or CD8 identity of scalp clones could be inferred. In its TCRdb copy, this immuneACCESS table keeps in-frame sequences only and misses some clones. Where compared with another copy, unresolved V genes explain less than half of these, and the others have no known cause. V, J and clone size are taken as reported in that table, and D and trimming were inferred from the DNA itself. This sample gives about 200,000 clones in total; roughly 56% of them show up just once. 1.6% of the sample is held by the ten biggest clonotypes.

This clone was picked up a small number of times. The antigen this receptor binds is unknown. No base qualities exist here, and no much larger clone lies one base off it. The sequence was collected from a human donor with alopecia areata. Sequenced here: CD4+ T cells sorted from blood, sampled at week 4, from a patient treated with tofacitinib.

The CDR3 protein is CATSTRSGEQYF. The nucleotide sequence is given as TGTGCCACCAGCACTAGGAGCGGCGAGCAGTACTTC. The chain is encoded by TRBV15 joined to TRBJ2-7; matching of 5 bases hints at TRBD2 as the D gene. There are 12 amino acids in the CDR3, from cysteine to phenylalanine inclusive. Of all the DNA, just the CDR3 is kept, 36 bases in frame from base 1. CDR1 and CDR2 are drawn from the germline V gene (reference sequence): LNHNV, YYDKDF. V and J lose 4 bases and 6 bases, and a span of 10 bases separates them. The entire variable domain, with the stretches around the CDR3 drawn from the reference TRBV15 and TRBJ2-7 proteins, is DAMVIQNPRYQVTQFGKPVTLSCSQTLNHNVMYWYQQKSSQAPKLLFHYYDKDFNNEADTPDNFQSRRPNTSFCFLDIRSPGLGDTAMYLCATSTRSGEQYFGPGTRLTVT.